Presented here are 25 T cell receptor beta chains from one specimen sequenced in a study of cytomegalovirus exposure and HLA in healthy donors. The PCR had 60 Vbeta and 13 Jbeta primers. Assay used: immunoSEQ multiplex PCR; TCRdb lists only in-frame clones, some missing. The table has approximately 86,000 clones, approximately 80% seen once. Sequences were obtained from PBMCs. Every receptor here comes from a man aged 40-49 years in good health and CMV-seronegative.

The chain is built from TRBV6-5 and TRBJ2-1; 7 bases match TRBD2. The V gene's germline CDR1 is MNHEY and CDR2 SVGAGI. Trimming at V came to 6 bases and at J to 2 bases, leaving 4 bases not matched to a gene. This CDR3 is built from 14 residues. The CDR3 DNA is TGTGCCAGCAGGACTAGCACCACCTACAATGAGCAGTTCTTC. Protein: CASRTSTTYNEQFF.

The CDR3 here is CASSSQNTNTEAFF. As DNA, the CDR3 is TGTGCCAGCAGCTCACAGAATACCAACACTGAAGCTTTCTTT. This chain links TRBV7-3 with TRBJ1-1; D gene uncertain. The CDR3 spans 14 residues. With 4 bases removed from V and 2 bases from J, the gap between germline ends came to 11 bases. In germline, CDR1 is SGHTA, CDR2 FQGTGA.

This clone was seen once. The chain links TRBV5-4 to TRBJ1-3, with 9 bases fitting TRBD1. CDR1 and CDR2 from the germline V gene are SGHNT and YYREEE (reference sequence). Trimming cost V 1 base and J 4 bases; bases outside gene matches: 6. The CDR3 spans 16 residues. The CDR3 loop reads CASSLLTGTGGNTIYF. Here the CDR3 DNA reads TGTGCCAGCAGCTTGCTTACCGGGACAGGGGGAAACACCATATATTTT.

This sequence joins TRBV28 and TRBJ2-1; 8 nucleotides line up with TRBD2. Germline V lookup: CDR1 MDHEN, CDR2 SYDVKM. The CDR3 extends over 19 amino acids. V shed 4 bases and J 0 bases; nucleotides not matched to a gene: 14. The CDR3 region is CASSSLSTGGGSSYNEQFF. The CDR3 DNA follows: TGTGCCAGCAGTTCTCTCTCCACCGGGGGGGGTTCCTCCTACAATGAGCAGTTCTTC.

This clone was seen a handful of times. The rearrangement joins TRBV28 to TRBJ1-2; D remains unclear. Germline values: CDR1 MDHEN, CDR2 SYDVKM. The CDR3 is made up of 13 amino acids. V shed 6 bases and J shed 8 bases, with 16 bases lying between them. In DNA, the CDR3 is TGTGCCAGCAGGGTCGGGAGTGGAGGGGGCTACACCTTC. It translates to CASRVGSGGGYTF.

V usage is TRBV9 and J usage is TRBJ2-5, with no clear D. The J call may be faulty, since TRBJ2-7 better matches the DNA end. Germline CDR1 SGDLS, CDR2 YYNGEE. The CDR3 is 15 amino acids. The CDR3 coding sequence is TGTGCCAGCAGCGCCCATCACTTACGCTCCTACGAGCAGTACTTC. Its protein is CASSAHHLRSYEQYF.

The rearrangement joins TRBV15 to TRBJ2-6; maybe TRBD2 (6 bases). The CDR3 spans 21 residues. Germline V lookup: CDR1 LNHNV, CDR2 YYDKDF (reference sequence). The ends were cut back, 0 bases at V and 0 bases at J, with 21 bases in the middle. The DNA for the CDR3 is TGTGCCACCAGCAGAGAATACCCCGGGAGCCTGTCTACCTCTGGGGCCAACGTCCTGACTTTC. As protein: CATSREYPGSLSTSGANVLTF.

The chain recombines TRBV19 with TRBJ1-5, with a possible D match to TRBD1 (5 bases). V was trimmed by 5 bases and J by 11 bases, leaving 22 bases between them. The CDR3 is 15 amino acids. The germline V gene has CDR1 LNHDA and CDR2 SQIVND (reference sequence). CDR3 protein: CASSLDSSRFRAQHF. The CDR3 DNA sequence: TGTGCCAGTAGTCTCGACAGCTCGCGATTTAGGGCCCAGCATTTT.

This clone appeared a few times. The rearrangement links TRBV6-1 to TRBJ1-1; no definite D call. From germline, CDR1 is MNHNS and CDR2 SASEGT. This CDR3 is built from 14 residues. With 1 base removed from V and 0 bases from J, the gap between germline ends came to 6 bases. CDR3 in DNA: TGTGCCAGCAGTGAAGGCCAGATGAACACTGAAGCTTTCTTT. This codes for CASSEGQMNTEAFF.

The chain employs TRBV28 and TRBJ2-2, with 13 bases identical to TRBD2. CDR3 length equals 15 residues. V was pared by 8 bases and J by 5 bases, with 5 bases of the junction left unmatched. Germline loops: CDR1 MDHEN, CDR2 SYDVKM. CDR3 DNA: TGTGCCAGCCTAACTAGCGGGGGGGCAACCGGGGAGCTGTTTTTT. This translates into CASLTSGGATGELFF.

This sequence joins TRBV7-3 and TRBJ2-1; D is uncertain. Trimming pared 2 bases from V and 1 base from J, leaving 12 bases between. Germline assignment: CDR1 SGHTA and CDR2 FQGTGA. The CDR3 runs 16 residues. The CDR3 loop reads CASSLAASLSYNEQFF. Written as DNA, the CDR3 is TGTGCCAGCAGCTTAGCGGCTAGTTTGTCCTACAATGAGCAGTTCTTC.

As for this clone: Germline and junction disagree at one end, which may indicate a read error. CDR3 region: CASSHSTYGYGYTF. The DNA for the CDR3 is TGTGCCAGCAGTCACTCTACGTACGGCTATGGCTACACCTTC. The chain combines TRBV6-5 with TRBJ1-2; D uncertain. Per germline, CDR1 MNHEY and CDR2 SVGAGI. The length of the CDR3 is 14 residues.

The chain employs TRBV27 and TRBJ2-1; weak D call: TRBD2 (5 bases). The CDR3 totals 14 residues. Trimming took off 8 bases at V and 3 bases at J, with 14 bases between the two ends. The germline gives CDR1 MNHEY, CDR2 SMNVEV (reference sequence). CDR3 nucleotide sequence: TGTGCCAGCCTAGCCCTCCATAGCTACAATGAGCAGTTCTTC. Its protein product is CASLALHSYNEQFF.

V is TRBV10-2 and J is TRBJ2-7, with 8 bases lining up with TRBD2. Germline CDR1 is WSHSY and CDR2 is SAAADI. The CDR3 has 15 residues. The V gene end was trimmed by 8 bases and the J gene end by 5 bases; junction bases not matched to a gene: 14. CDR3 sequence: CASLFPGGTRNEQYF. DNA of the CDR3: TGCGCCAGCCTCTTCCCGGGGGGGACAAGAAACGAGCAGTACTTC.

The J gene is TRBJ1-1, the V gene TRBV6-7; no firm D call. TRBV6-7 is an ORF, and what it does is uncertain. CDR3 size: 17 residues. Trimming shortened V by 1 base and J by 4 bases, and 19 bases separated the two germline ends. The CDR3 DNA reads as TGTGCCAGCAGTTACTTCTCGAGGCCTCGGAAGCGCACTGAAGCTTTCTTT. It specifies CASSYFSRPRKRTEAFF.

This chain connects TRBV20-1 to TRBJ2-1, with no clear D. This CDR3 has 11 amino acids. The V end was cut by 2 bases, the J end by 5 bases, with 4 bases between. Germline assignment: CDR1 DFQATT and CDR2 SNEGSKA (reference sequence). CDR3 in amino acids: CSARPNNEQFF. CDR3 nucleotides: TGCAGTGCTAGACCCAACAATGAGCAGTTCTTC.

The chain links TRBV18 to TRBJ1-1; D ambiguous. V gave up 3 bases and J gave up 1 base, with 15 bases separating them. This CDR3 is 16 amino acids long. Germline V gene data show CDR1 as KGHSH and CDR2 as LQKENI. CDR3 in amino acids: CASSPIPVYGNTEAFF. CDR3 DNA sequence: TGTGCCAGCTCACCCATTCCCGTGTACGGGAACACTGAAGCTTTCTTT.

This chain connects TRBV5-1 to TRBJ2-1; 11 bases are a match to TRBD2. CDR3 length: 20 residues. Germline CDR1 reads SGHRS; CDR2 reads YFSETQ. V dropped 2 bases and J dropped 3; count of bases not matched to a gene: 16. The chain's CDR3 is CASSFTLLASGGSGYNEQFF. CDR3 nucleotides: TGCGCCAGCAGCTTCACCCTCCTCGCTAGCGGGGGGTCCGGCTACAATGAGCAGTTCTTC.

The chain links TRBV27 to TRBJ2-3, with 9 bases lining up with TRBD1. The V gene end was trimmed by 5 bases and the J gene end by 5 bases; junction bases not matched to a gene: 5. The CDR3 spans 14 residues. CDR1 and CDR2 from the germline V gene are MNHEY and SMNVEV (reference sequence). The CDR3 bases are TGTGCCAGCAGTATACAGGGGGCGAGAGATACGCAGTATTTT. Residues: CASSIQGARDTQYF.

The V and J genes are TRBV4-2 and TRBJ1-1; D is perhaps TRBD1 (6 bases). Germline V gene lookup returns CDR1 LGHNA and CDR2 YNFKEQ. The length of the CDR3 is 16 residues. Trimming took 3 bases from V and 0 from J, leaving 14 bases between them. CDR3 loop: CASSQGHFSMNTEAFF. The CDR3, as DNA: TGTGCCAGCAGCCAGGGACACTTTTCTATGAACACTGAAGCTTTCTTT.

The chain employs TRBV6-5 and TRBJ1-2; D perhaps matches TRBD1 (6 bases). CDR3 length equals 14 residues. Germline V lookup: CDR1 MNHEY, CDR2 SVGAGI. The germline V and J ends were trimmed by 4 bases and 8 bases, with 17 bases remaining between them. The CDR3 spells CASSSGTGMGGYTF. The CDR3 bases are TGTGCCAGCAGTTCGGGAACAGGGATGGGGGGCTACACCTTC.

This chain links TRBV19 with TRBJ1-1; D call uncertain. V lost 10 bases, J lost 5 bases, and 17 bases lay in between. CDR1 LNHDA and CDR2 SQIVND come from the germline V gene (reference sequence). The CDR3 has 13 residues. CDR3 sequence: CATERIRGTEAFF. The CDR3 DNA reads TGTGCCACCGAACGTATCCGGGGAACTGAAGCTTTCTTT. The full variable domain, its missing parts supplied by reference TRBV19 and TRBJ1-1, is DGGITQSPKYLFRKEGQNVTLSCEQNLNHDAMYWYRQDPGQGLRLIYYSQIVNDFQKGDIAEGYSVSREKKESFPLTVTSAQKNPTAFYLCATERIRGTEAFFGQGTRLTVV.

This chain links TRBV7-9 with TRBJ2-4, with D maybe TRBD1 (6 bases). The CDR3 extends over 16 amino acids. CDR1 and CDR2 from the germline V gene are SEHNR and FQNEAQ (reference sequence). Trimming stripped 6 bases from V and 0 bases from J, with 15 bases between. The CDR3 coding sequence is TGTGCCAGCAGTCGTCGACAGGACCTAGCCAAAAACATTCAGTACTTC. Its protein product is CASSRRQDLAKNIQYF.

V usage is TRBV5-1 and J usage is TRBJ1-1, with 7 bases matching TRBD1. The germline CDR1 and CDR2 sequences are SGHRS and YFSETQ. The CDR3 runs 14 residues. Unmatched junction bases numbered 1, after V lost 1 base and J lost 1 base. The CDR3 sequence is CASSLTGANTEAFF. The CDR3 DNA reads TGCGCCAGCAGCTTGACAGGGGCGAACACTGAAGCTTTCTTT.

As concerns this clone: Distinct nucleotide sequences in the sample also encode this CDR3. The V call is TRBV12-5, the J call TRBJ2-2; D is unresolved. CDR1 is LGHNT, CDR2 FRNRAP, per germline. This CDR3 has 13 amino acids. The V end lost 5 bases, the J end lost 8 bases, and 12 bases lay between the germline ends. The CDR3 DNA sequence: TGTGCTAGTGGTCACCCAGGCACTGGGGAGCTGTTTTTT. As protein: CASGHPGTGELFF. Looking up the rest from reference TRBV12-5 and TRBJ2-2 gives the full variable domain: DARVTQTPRHKVTEMGQEVTMRCQPILGHNTVFWYRQTMMQGLELLAYFRNRAPLDDSGMPKDRFSAEMPDATLATLKIQPSEPRDSAVYFCASGHPGTGELFFGEGSRLTVL.